This T cell receptor (beta chain) was obtained from a study of blood T cell repertoires in COVID-19. The CDR3 covers 18 residues. The germline V and J ends were trimmed by 4 bases and 9 bases, with 28 bases remaining between them. The germline gives CDR1 SEHNR, CDR2 FQNEAQ (reference sequence). Using immunoSEQ multiplex PCR, the repertoire was profiled, and TCRdb retains in-frame clones only, with some absent. Among about 64,000 clones, just over 85% were seen once, and the ten largest hold 3.2%. Sequenced input: peripheral blood. This sequence joins TRBV7-9 and TRBJ2-1; a possible D gene is TRBD2 (6 bases). This sequence originates from a man aged 50-59 years with active COVID-19. CDR3 in amino acids: CASSSSTEGGGVDIEQFF. The CDR3, as DNA: TGTGCCAGCAGCTCCTCAACGGAGGGAGGAGGAGTAGACATTGAGCAGTTCTTC.